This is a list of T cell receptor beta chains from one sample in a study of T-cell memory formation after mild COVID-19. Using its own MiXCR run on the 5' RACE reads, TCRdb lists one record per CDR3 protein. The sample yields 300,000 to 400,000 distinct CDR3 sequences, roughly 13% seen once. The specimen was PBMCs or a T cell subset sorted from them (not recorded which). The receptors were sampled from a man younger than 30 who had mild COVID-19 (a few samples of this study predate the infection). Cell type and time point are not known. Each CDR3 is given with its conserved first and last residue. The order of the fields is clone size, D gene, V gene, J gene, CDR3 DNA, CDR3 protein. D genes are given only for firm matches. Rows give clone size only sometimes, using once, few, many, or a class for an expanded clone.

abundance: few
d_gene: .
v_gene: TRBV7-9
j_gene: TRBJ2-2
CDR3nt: TGTGCCAGCAGCTTTCAGCATGGGTGGACCGGGGAGCTGTTTTTT
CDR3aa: CASSFQHGWTGELFF

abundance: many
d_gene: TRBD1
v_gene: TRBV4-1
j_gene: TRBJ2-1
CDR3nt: TGCGCCAGCAGCCAGCCCCGGGACAGAACTAATGAGCAGTTCTTC
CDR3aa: CASSQPRDRTNEQFF

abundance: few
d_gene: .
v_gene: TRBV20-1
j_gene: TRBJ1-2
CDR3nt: TGCAGTGCGGGGGCCCTCACAGGAGAGGGCTACACCTTC
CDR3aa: CSAGALTGEGYTF

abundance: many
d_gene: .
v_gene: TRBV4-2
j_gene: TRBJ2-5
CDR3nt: TGTGCCAGCAGCCAAGATGGCGCGCCCCAAGAGACCCAGTACTTC
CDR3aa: CASSQDGAPQETQYF

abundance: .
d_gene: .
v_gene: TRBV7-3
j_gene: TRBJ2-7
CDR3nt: TGTGCCAGCAGTCTTAATTGGAGCTCCGAGCAGTACTTC
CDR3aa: CASSLNWSSEQYF

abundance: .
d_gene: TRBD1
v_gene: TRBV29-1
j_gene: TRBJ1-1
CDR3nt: TGCAGCGTTGAGTGGGACAGGGTCCACACTGAAGCTTTCTTT
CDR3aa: CSVEWDRVHTEAFF

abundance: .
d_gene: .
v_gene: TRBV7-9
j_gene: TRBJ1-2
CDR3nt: TGTGCCAGCAGCTTAGGGGGAAATCAAATGAGCTACACCTTC
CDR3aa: CASSLGGNQMSYTF

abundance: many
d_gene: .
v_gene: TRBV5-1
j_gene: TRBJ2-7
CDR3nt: TGCGCCAGCAGCTTGGTTCTTGACATGGAGTACGAGCAGTACTTC
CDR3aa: CASSLVLDMEYEQYF

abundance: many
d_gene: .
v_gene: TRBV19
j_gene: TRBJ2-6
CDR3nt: TGTGCCAGTAGGCCAGGGGACTCTGGGGCCAACGTCCTGACTTTC
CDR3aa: CASRPGDSGANVLTF

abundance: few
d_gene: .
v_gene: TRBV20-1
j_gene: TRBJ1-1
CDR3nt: TGCAGTGCTAGAGATTGGGACGTGAACACTGAAGCTTTCTTT
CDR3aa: CSARDWDVNTEAFF

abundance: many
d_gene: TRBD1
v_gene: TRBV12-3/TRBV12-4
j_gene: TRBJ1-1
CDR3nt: TGTGCCAGCAGTCCTCACCTCGGACAGGGCCCCACTGAAGCTTTCTTT
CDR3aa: CASSPHLGQGPTEAFF

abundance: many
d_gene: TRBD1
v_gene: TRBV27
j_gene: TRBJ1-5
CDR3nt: TGTGCCAGCAGTTTTGGACAGGGCAATCAGCCCCAGCATTTT
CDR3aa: CASSFGQGNQPQHF

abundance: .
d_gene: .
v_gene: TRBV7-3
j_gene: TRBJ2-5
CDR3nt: TGTGCCAGCAGCTTACTCGGGGACGGAGAAGAGACCCAGTACTTC
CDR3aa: CASSLLGDGEETQYF

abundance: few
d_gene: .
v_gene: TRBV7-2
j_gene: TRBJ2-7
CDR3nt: TGTGCCAGCAGCTACATACCCAGGGACGAGCAGTACTTC
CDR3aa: CASSYIPRDEQYF

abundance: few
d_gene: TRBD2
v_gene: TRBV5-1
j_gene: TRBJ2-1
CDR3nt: TGCGCCAGCAGCTTGGATGGACTAGTGGGTGAGCAGTTCTTC
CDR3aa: CASSLDGLVGEQFF

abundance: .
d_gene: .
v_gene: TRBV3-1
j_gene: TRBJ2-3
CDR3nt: TGTGCCAGCAGCCAAGGGCGTGTTGGCGTAACAGATACGCAGTATTTT
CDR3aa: CASSQGRVGVTDTQYF

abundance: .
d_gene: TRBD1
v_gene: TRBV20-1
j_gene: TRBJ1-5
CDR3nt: TGCAGTGCTAGGCCCCTCCTTAGGACAGGGGGCGACTATTACAATCAGCCCCAGCATTTT
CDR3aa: CSARPLLRTGGDYYNQPQHF

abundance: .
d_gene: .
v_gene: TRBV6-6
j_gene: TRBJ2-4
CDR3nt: TGTGCCAGCAGTTCTGGTATTGGGACAGCGGGAGTCAAAAACATTCAGTACTTC
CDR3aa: CASSSGIGTAGVKNIQYF